One and the same sample provided the 13 T cell receptor beta chains below, sequenced in a study of T cell responses to AZD1222 COVID-19 vaccine. Repertoires were generated with immunoSEQ multiplex PCR, while TCRdb's copy carries only in-frame clones and drops some. The table has 150,000 to 180,000 clones, around nine tenths seen once. Sequenced material: peripheral blood, taken on day 0 of AZD1222 vaccination. These receptors came from an adult in good health.

The chain carries TRBV6-4 and TRBJ2-2, with 7 bases identical to TRBD1. The CDR3 extends over 15 amino acids. The J segment lost 3 bases and the V segment lost 5 bases, leaving 6 bases of the junction unmatched. The V gene's germline CDR1 is MRHNA and CDR2 SNTAGT. The CDR3 here is CASSPRTGDTGELFF. In DNA, the CDR3 is TGTGCCAGCAGTCCCCGGACAGGCGACACCGGGGAGCTGTTTTTT.

The chain links TRBV5-1 to TRBJ1-4; 10 nucleotides agree with TRBD1. The V and J ends lost 3 bases and 6 bases, in that order; junction bases with no gene match: 2. There are 14 residues in the CDR3. In germline, CDR1 is SGHRS, CDR2 YFSETQ. The CDR3 coding sequence is TGCGCCAGCAGCTATGGGACAGGGGATGAAAAACTGTTTTTT. Residues: CASSYGTGDEKLFF.

The rearrangement joins TRBV7-9 to TRBJ1-6; no clear D gene. The germline V gene has CDR1 SEHNR and CDR2 FQNEAQ (reference sequence). The CDR3 loop spans 15 amino acids. V was pared by 5 bases and J by 8 bases, with 16 bases between. The CDR3 reads CASSTPQAGDSPLHF. CDR3 nucleotides: TGTGCCAGCAGCACCCCTCAAGCTGGGGATTCACCCCTCCACTTT.

The chain carries TRBV7-3 and TRBJ1-1, with D unclear. V lost 1 base and J 3 bases, leaving 12 bases between the germline ends. Germline lookup yields CDR1 SGHTA and CDR2 FQGTGA. This CDR3 comprises 15 residues. CDR3 amino acids: CASSLMSIRDTEAFF. The CDR3 nucleotides are TGTGCCAGCAGCTTAATGAGCATTAGGGACACTGAAGCTTTCTTT.

This clone was observed a single time. This rearrangement joins TRBV7-8 to TRBJ2-7, with 8 bases that match TRBD2. The germline V gene encodes CDR1 SGHVS and CDR2 FQNEAQ. This CDR3 is built from 15 residues. After removal of 4 bases from V and 4 bases from J, the junction contained 9 bases not matched to a gene. DNA of the CDR3: TGTGCCAGCAGCTCGAGAACTAGCGGAACTTACGAGCAGTACTTC. This translates into CASSSRTSGTYEQYF. Filled out from reference TRBV7-8 and TRBJ2-7, the complete variable domain reads GAGVSQSPRYKVAKRGQDVALRCDPISGHVSLFWYQQALGQGPEFLTYFQNEAQLDKSGLPSDRFFAERPEGSVSTLKIQRTQQEDSAVYLCASSSRTSGTYEQYFGPGTRLTVT.

This clone has only one observation. J is TRBJ1-3 and V is TRBV7-9; D remains ambiguous. The CDR3 has 12 residues. Trimming took 6 bases from V and 16 from J, leaving 19 bases between them. Germline V CDR1 and CDR2: SEHNR, FQNEAQ (reference sequence). This CDR3 is CASSPERGYVYF. The CDR3 nucleotides are TGTGCCAGCAGTCCCGAAAGAGGATACGTCTATTTT.

This chain links TRBV6-5 with TRBJ2-2, with D tentatively TRBD2 (6 bases). V was trimmed by 8 bases and J by 1 base, leaving 8 bases between them. The CDR3 extends over 13 amino acids. The germline V gene has CDR1 MNHEY and CDR2 SVGAGI. This CDR3 reads CASGTQNTGELFF. CDR3 nucleotide sequence: TGTGCCAGCGGGACTCAGAACACCGGGGAGCTGTTTTTT.

The chain recombines TRBV10-2 with TRBJ2-7; D is unclear. Germline V gene lookup returns CDR1 WSHSY and CDR2 SAAADI. This CDR3 has 10 amino acids. Deletions cut 8 bases from V and 7 bases from J, with 9 bases between. The CDR3 reads CASGVGEQYF. The CDR3 coding sequence is TGCGCCAGCGGAGTGGGGGAGCAGTACTTC.

V is TRBV2 and J is TRBJ1-2; the D is unclear. Deletions cut 0 bases from V and 8 bases from J, with 7 bases between. This CDR3 is built from 12 residues. Germline V gene sequence: CDR1 SNHLY, CDR2 FYNNEI. Here the CDR3 reads CASSEALWGYTF. The DNA for the CDR3 is TGTGCCAGCAGTGAAGCGCTTTGGGGCTACACCTTC.

V gene TRBV5-1 combines with J gene TRBJ2-7, with 7 bases identical to TRBD2. The trim removed 1 base at V and 3 bases at J, leaving 10 bases unmatched. CDR3 length equals 16 residues. CDR1 and CDR2 from the germline V gene are SGHRS and YFSETQ. The DNA of the CDR3 is TGCGCCAGCAGCTTGCTGGCGGGAGCCCTGGACTACGAGCAGTACTTC. This codes for CASSLLAGALDYEQYF.

The chain joins TRBV24-1 to TRBJ1-2, with D perhaps TRBD1 (5 bases). CDR3 length: 14 residues. Germline values: CDR1 KGHDR, CDR2 SFDVKD. V was cut by 2 bases and J by 4 bases, with 10 bases left in between. The CDR3 loop is CATSDSGTPYGYTF. CDR3 coding DNA: TGTGCCACCAGTGATTCGGGGACGCCCTATGGCTACACCTTC.

This chain joins TRBV7-2 and TRBJ2-1; 10 bases fit TRBD1. The CDR3 loop spans 19 amino acids. J gave up 6 bases and V 5 bases, and 19 bases lay outside the gene matches. In germline, CDR1 is SGHTA, CDR2 FQGNSA. The CDR3 coding sequence is TGTGCCAGCAGCCCCCGCCCCGGAGAGGACAGGGGGACGCCCAATGAGCAGTTCTTC. Translated, it gives CASSPRPGEDRGTPNEQFF.

V and J are TRBV5-1 and TRBJ1-2, with TRBD1 matching over 11 bases. Looked up from germline, CDR1 is SGHRS and CDR2 is YFSETQ. The V gene end was trimmed by 4 bases and the J gene end by 7 bases; junction bases not matched to a gene: 18. The CDR3 has 18 amino acids. The CDR3 here is CASSAHPRPGTGGGGYTF. CDR3 coding DNA: TGCGCCAGCAGCGCCCACCCTCGTCCCGGGACAGGGGGAGGTGGCTACACCTTC.